This T cell receptor (beta chain) was found in a study of identical twins. This clonotype showed up just a few times. Antigen unknown. V was trimmed by 4 bases and J by 5 bases, leaving 23 bases between them. The CDR3 consists of 17 residues. Study results and limitations: The models systematically underestimated how much out-of-frame TCR alpha was shared in monozygotic twins. The abundant beta clonotypes from cord blood had fewer insertions, and memory repertoires had none of this.

Through template switching, a universal primer site was introduced, and the cDNA contained unique molecular identifiers. TCRdb ran MiXCR on the 5' RACE reads and lists one entry per CDR3 protein. The table shows hundreds of thousands of distinct CDR3 sequences, with 7% to 7.5% occurring only once. These data are also associated with another study on yellow fever vaccine responses in identical twins.

This sequence joins TRBV12-3 or TRBV12-4 and TRBJ1-2; D is undetermined. This TCR derives from a woman between 18 and 30 years old in good health. Material for sequencing was PBMCs. For the CDR3, the DNA is TGTGCCAGCAGTTCCTCTTTAGGCAGGTCAGCTCCGTATGGCTACACCTTC. Translating gives CASSSSLGRSAPYGYTF.